The 31 T cell receptor beta chains below all came from one sample that was sequenced in a study of T cells in Graves' hyperthyroidism and ophthalmopathy. Amplification of TCR beta CDR3 regions used RNA as the template. Using the HTBI primer set, a first-round RT-PCR was run on the TCR CDR3. TCRdb reprocessed the multiplex PCR reads with MiXCR, giving one entry per CDR3 protein. The sample has hundreds of thousands of distinct CDR3 sequences; under 15% are singletons. Sequenced material: blood. The origin of the receptors is a woman aged 40 to 55 with Graves' ophthalmopathy.

Many counts were recorded for this clonotype. The V and J genes are TRBV27 and TRBJ1-1, with D possibly matching TRBD1 (6 bases). CDR3 length: 17 residues. Trimming removed 5 bases from V and 1 base from J, with 20 bases in between. The V gene's germline CDR1 is MNHEY and CDR2 SMNVEV (reference sequence). In DNA form, the CDR3 reads TGTGCCAGCAGTCCGTCACGAAACAGGGTTGGGAACACTGAAGCTTTCTTT. Translated: CASSPSRNRVGNTEAFF.

This clonotype has a count of ten or more. V is TRBV12-3 or TRBV12-4 and J is TRBJ1-1, with D possibly TRBD1 on 6 matching bases. CDR3 size: 17 residues. V lost 3 bases and J lost 0, with 17 bases in between. In DNA, the CDR3 is TGTGCCAGCAGTTTTCTCGGCCAGGGGTATATGAACACTGAAGCTTTCTTT. Translated: CASSFLGQGYMNTEAFF.

This clonotype has ten or more counts. V usage is TRBV10-3 and J usage is TRBJ2-7, with D perhaps being TRBD1 or TRBD2 (6 bases each). The germline V and J ends were trimmed by 5 bases and 2 bases, with 13 bases remaining between them. This CDR3 contains 14 residues. Germline-derived CDR1 and CDR2 are ENHRY and SYGVKD. CDR3 coding DNA: TGTGCCATCAGTCGACAGGAGGGAGCCTACGAGCAGTACTTC. Translating it yields CAISRQEGAYEQYF.

This clonotype has a count of ten or more. CDR3 nucleotides: TGTGCCAGCAGCTTAGTTCCGGACACTGAAGCTTTCTTT. Translating gives CASSLVPDTEAFF. This rearrangement joins TRBV11-3 to TRBJ1-1; D remains ambiguous. The germline gives CDR1 SGHNT, CDR2 YENEEA. The CDR3 runs to 13 residues. Trimming removed 1 base from V and 3 bases from J, with 6 bases in between.

This clonotype was found many times. The V gene is TRBV5-1, the J gene TRBJ1-5; possible D gene TRBD1, 6 bases. The CDR3 extends over 15 amino acids. Germline V CDR1 and CDR2: SGHRS, YFSETQ. V lost 0 bases and J 7 bases, leaving 14 bases between the germline ends. The CDR3 reads CASSLDSAQGQPQHF. The CDR3 region has the DNA TGCGCCAGCAGCTTGGACAGCGCCCAGGGGCAGCCCCAGCATTTT.

This clonotype was observed many times. V is TRBV15 and J is TRBJ2-5; D assignment may be TRBD1 or TRBD2 (6 bases each). The CDR3 contains 16 residues. The germline V gene encodes CDR1 LNHNV and CDR2 YYDKDF (reference sequence). Trimming took off 2 bases at V and 5 bases at J, with 18 bases between the two ends. The CDR3 DNA follows: TGTGCCACCAGCAGATGGAGGGGGGATCCTTTGGAGACCCAGTACTTC. Residues: CATSRWRGDPLETQYF.

This clonotype was counted at least ten times. The CDR3 DNA follows: TGCAGTGCTACGGTAGACCCCCAGGACGAGCAGTACTTC. The encoded protein is CSATVDPQDEQYF. This rearrangement joins TRBV20-1 to TRBJ2-7; the D is unclear. Germline assignment: CDR1 DFQATT and CDR2 SNEGSKA (reference sequence). V lost 4 bases, J lost 5 bases, and 15 bases lay in between. CDR3 length: 13 amino acids.

The table lists this clonotype with a few counts. This sequence joins TRBV18 and TRBJ1-6, with D possibly matching TRBD1 (6 bases). Germline values: CDR1 KGHSH, CDR2 LQKENI. This CDR3 contains 15 residues. The V gene lost 3 bases and the J gene lost 8 bases, with 14 bases spanning the gap. The CDR3 spells CASSPGDTTYSPLHF. The DNA for the CDR3 is TGTGCCAGCTCACCTGGGGACACCACGTATTCACCCCTCCACTTT.

This clonotype was found many times. V usage is TRBV28 and J usage is TRBJ2-7; maybe TRBD1 (5 bases). The CDR3 covers 12 residues. Germline-derived CDR1 and CDR2 are MDHEN and SYDVKM. V was clipped by 6 bases and J by 3 bases, with 9 bases between them. CDR3 protein: CASSSDNYEQYF. The CDR3 DNA sequence: TGTGCCAGCAGCTCGGACAACTACGAGCAGTACTTC.

This clonotype occurred many times. This chain links TRBV28 with TRBJ2-7; D is ambiguous. The CDR3 length is 11 residues. V lost 8 bases, J lost 3 bases, and 8 bases lay in between. Germline V CDR1 and CDR2: MDHEN, SYDVKM. The CDR3: CASSDGYEQYF. The CDR3 nucleotides are TGTGCCAGCTCGGACGGCTACGAGCAGTACTTC.

V and J are TRBV6-5 and TRBJ2-7; the D is unclear. The germline V and J ends were trimmed by 0 bases and 3 bases, with 12 bases remaining between them. The V gene's germline CDR1 is MNHEY and CDR2 SVGAGI. The length of the CDR3 is 15 residues. In nucleotides, the CDR3 is TGTGCCAGCAGTTACTCGTTAGGGCCGATCTACGAGCAGTACTTC. Its protein is CASSYSLGPIYEQYF.

This clonotype was detected many times. V gene TRBV28 combines with J gene TRBJ2-7, with 7 bases lining up with TRBD1. Germline values: CDR1 MDHEN, CDR2 SYDVKM. V trimming: 5 bases; J trimming: 2 bases; junction bases outside the gene matches: 12. There are 16 residues in the CDR3. The CDR3 is CASSIRDRAFTYEQYF. CDR3 nucleotides: TGTGCCAGCAGTATCCGCGACAGGGCCTTTACCTACGAGCAGTACTTC.

The chain uses TRBV4-1 and TRBJ1-2; no firm D call. Germline V gives CDR1 MGHRA, CDR2 YSYEKL. The CDR3 runs to 14 residues. The V gene lost 5 bases and the J gene lost 9 bases, with 19 bases spanning the gap. Here the CDR3 reads CASSETARIHSYTF. CDR3 in DNA: TGCGCCAGCAGCGAAACAGCCCGAATCCACAGCTACACCTTC.

This clonotype was seen a handful of times. The CDR3 here is CASARYEQYF. Written as DNA, the CDR3 is TGTGCCAGCGCTAGGTACGAGCAGTACTTC. V usage is TRBV6-2 or TRBV6-3 and J usage is TRBJ2-7; D gene uncertain. Per germline, CDR1 MNHEY and CDR2 SVGEGT. Trimming stripped 8 bases from V and 4 bases from J, with 6 bases between. This CDR3 is built from 10 residues.

The sample holds many counts of this clonotype. This chain links TRBV7-2 with TRBJ1-1; D is possibly TRBD1 (6 bases). V was pared by 7 bases and J by 5 bases, with 17 bases between. There are 14 residues in the CDR3. Germline V gene lookup returns CDR1 SGHTA and CDR2 FQGNSA. As DNA, the CDR3 is TGTGCCAGCACCGCGGACAGACTGGAAACTGAAGCTTTCTTT. Residues: CASTADRLETEAFF.

This clonotype was counted only a few times. The rearrangement joins TRBV7-9 to TRBJ1-3, with unresolved D. V was cut by 3 bases and J by 2 bases, with 14 bases left in between. This CDR3 comprises 16 residues. Germline V CDR1 and CDR2: SEHNR, FQNEAQ (reference sequence). The CDR3 is CASSFYLSRAGNTIYF. As DNA, the CDR3 is TGTGCCAGCAGCTTTTACCTCTCTCGCGCTGGAAACACCATATATTTT.

This clonotype appeared many times. The rearrangement uses TRBV7-9 and TRBJ2-5; D unresolved. With 2 bases removed from V and 6 bases from J, the gap between germline ends came to 7 bases. Per germline, CDR1 SEHNR and CDR2 FQNEAQ (reference sequence). The CDR3 sequence is 12 residues long. In nucleotides, the CDR3 is TGTGCCAGCAGCTTACACGATAAGACCCAGTACTTC. It yields the protein CASSLHDKTQYF.

This clonotype was seen at least ten times. The chain couples TRBV6-2 or TRBV6-3 to TRBJ1-2; D is undetermined. The CDR3 sequence is 13 residues long. Trimming left V 6 bases short and J 4 bases short, with 12 bases between. Germline assignment: CDR1 MNHEY and CDR2 SVGEGT. This CDR3 reads CASRSTYTYGYTF. DNA for the CDR3: TGTGCCAGCAGATCGACATATACCTATGGCTACACCTTC.

The V call is TRBV3-1, the J call TRBJ2-7, with 7 bases fitting TRBD1. Trimming at V came to 4 bases and at J to 2 bases, leaving 11 bases not matched to a gene. Per the germline V gene, CDR1 is LGHDT and CDR2 is YNNKEL (reference sequence). This CDR3 has 16 residues. CDR3 loop: CASSRTRQGATYEQYF. CDR3 nucleotides: TGTGCCAGCAGCCGGACGAGACAGGGTGCAACCTACGAGCAGTACTTC.

This clonotype was seen at least ten times. The gene calls are TRBV10-2 and TRBJ2-7; 9 positions match TRBD1. The CDR3 covers 15 residues. Germline trimming cut 2 bases from V and 7 bases from J; bases unmatched to any gene: 9. Germline CDR1 is WSHSY and CDR2 is SAAADI. As DNA, the CDR3 is TGCGCCAGCAGTGAGATCCCGGGACAGGGTGTGGAGCAGTACTTC. Translated, it gives CASSEIPGQGVEQYF.

Many counts were recorded for this clonotype. The chain carries TRBV19 and TRBJ1-1; no firm D call. Trimming removed 3 bases at V and 10 bases at J, with 15 bases between. This CDR3 comprises 13 residues. CDR1 and CDR2 from the germline V gene are LNHDA and SQIVND (reference sequence). CDR3 coding DNA: TGTGCCAGTAGTATCGGAGGCCAACCCCCAGCTTTCTTT. It encodes CASSIGGQPPAFF. The complete variable domain, with remaining parts taken from reference TRBV19 and TRBJ1-1, reads DGGITQSPKYLFRKEGQNVTLSCEQNLNHDAMYWYRQDPGQGLRLIYYSQIVNDFQKGDIAEGYSVSREKKESFPLTVTSAQKNPTAFYLCASSIGGQPPAFFGQGTRLTVV.

This clonotype was detected ten times or more. This chain joins TRBV12-3 or TRBV12-4 and TRBJ2-1; 9 nucleotides match TRBD2. The CDR3 runs 17 residues. Trimming at V came to 3 bases and at J to 2 bases, leaving 8 bases not matched to a gene. Here the CDR3 reads CASSFRPTSGPYNEQFF. The CDR3 DNA follows: TGTGCCAGCAGTTTTAGGCCGACTAGCGGCCCCTACAATGAGCAGTTCTTC.

This clonotype was seen more than once but under ten times. The V and J genes are TRBV11-3 and TRBJ2-3, with D uncertain. Trimming took off 4 bases at V and 5 bases at J, with 10 bases between the two ends. The CDR3 has 13 amino acids. The germline gives CDR1 SGHNT, CDR2 YENEEA. The CDR3, as DNA: TGTGCCAGCAGCTCTCTTTGGGGAGATACGCAGTATTTT. Its translation: CASSSLWGDTQYF.

This clonotype was seen more than once but under ten times. The chain joins TRBV12-3 or TRBV12-4 to TRBJ2-1; 10 bases agree with TRBD2. The ends lost 3 bases at V and 7 bases at J; junction bases unmatched: 6. The CDR3 sequence is 15 residues long. CDR3 sequence (DNA): TGTGCCAGCAGTTTGAGCACTAGCGGGACAAATGAGCAGTTCTTC. Translating it yields CASSLSTSGTNEQFF.

This clonotype was seen at least ten times. V gene TRBV6-1 combines with J gene TRBJ2-7, with 8 bases that match TRBD1. Germline assignment: CDR1 MNHNS and CDR2 SASEGT. The CDR3 consists of 13 residues. Losses at the gene ends were 8 bases for V and 7 bases for J; bases not matched to a gene: 10. CDR3 in DNA: TGTGCCAGCGGGACAGGTACTTTCCGGGAGCAGTACTTC. Translating gives CASGTGTFREQYF.

This clonotype was seen ten or more times. The chain recombines TRBV2 with TRBJ2-4, with D perhaps matching TRBD2 (5 bases). V lost 7 bases, J lost 2 bases, and 12 bases lay in between. Germline V lookup: CDR1 SNHLY, CDR2 FYNNEI. This CDR3 is 14 amino acids long. CDR3 protein: CASTHGRSKNIQYF. The CDR3 coding sequence is TGTGCCAGCACCCATGGGAGATCCAAAAACATTCAGTACTTC.

This clonotype showed up many times. The chain is built from TRBV28 and TRBJ1-2; D is unclear. This CDR3 region has 14 residues. Germline assignment: CDR1 MDHEN and CDR2 SYDVKM. Trimming left V 5 bases short and J 2 bases short, with 12 bases between. This CDR3 is CASSPLQTNYGYTF. DNA for the CDR3: TGTGCCAGCAGTCCCTTACAGACAAACTATGGCTACACCTTC.

The table lists this clonotype with many counts. The J gene is TRBJ1-2, the V gene TRBV7-8, with D maybe TRBD1 (5 bases). CDR3 length equals 12 residues. The ends were cut back, 5 bases at V and 4 bases at J, with 8 bases in the middle. Germline CDR1 is SGHVS and CDR2 is FQNEAQ. This CDR3 is CASSRDLYGYTF. CDR3 bases: TGTGCCAGCAGCCGGGACCTCTATGGCTACACCTTC. The complete variable domain, with remaining parts taken from reference TRBV7-8 and TRBJ1-2, reads GAGVSQSPRYKVAKRGQDVALRCDPISGHVSLFWYQQALGQGPEFLTYFQNEAQLDKSGLPSDRFFAERPEGSVSTLKIQRTQQEDSAVYLCASSRDLYGYTFGSGTRLTVV.

There are many counts of this clonotype. The V and J genes are TRBV19 and TRBJ1-1; D unresolved. Germline loops: CDR1 LNHDA, CDR2 SQIVND (reference sequence). This CDR3 has 13 amino acids. V dropped 3 bases and J dropped 8 bases, with 13 bases sitting between them. The chain's CDR3 is CASSITHRGEAFF. CDR3 DNA: TGTGCCAGTAGTATTACCCACCGTGGGGAAGCTTTCTTT. The full variable domain, completed using reference TRBV19 and TRBJ1-1, is DGGITQSPKYLFRKEGQNVTLSCEQNLNHDAMYWYRQDPGQGLRLIYYSQIVNDFQKGDIAEGYSVSREKKESFPLTVTSAQKNPTAFYLCASSITHRGEAFFGQGTRLTVV.

This clonotype came up a few times. The germline gene is not matched at one end of the junction; a read error may be the cause. The rearrangement joins TRBV7-2 to TRBJ1-2; no clear D gene. The germline CDR1 and CDR2 sequences are SGHTA and FQGNSA. The CDR3 length is 13 residues. The chain's CDR3 is CASSQPARGGYTF. CDR3 DNA: TGCGCCAGCAGCCAACCGGCCCGCGGGGGCTACACCTTC.

Note on this clonotype: The junction shows a germline mismatch at one end, possibly a read error. This chain links TRBV6-5 with TRBJ1-2; no firm D call. The germline CDR1 and CDR2 sequences are MNHEY and SVGAGI. The CDR3 sequence is 14 residues long. The CDR3 is CASSIDISGYGCTF. The DNA of the CDR3 is TGTGCCAGCAGTATCGACATCTCCGGCTATGGCTGCACCTTC.